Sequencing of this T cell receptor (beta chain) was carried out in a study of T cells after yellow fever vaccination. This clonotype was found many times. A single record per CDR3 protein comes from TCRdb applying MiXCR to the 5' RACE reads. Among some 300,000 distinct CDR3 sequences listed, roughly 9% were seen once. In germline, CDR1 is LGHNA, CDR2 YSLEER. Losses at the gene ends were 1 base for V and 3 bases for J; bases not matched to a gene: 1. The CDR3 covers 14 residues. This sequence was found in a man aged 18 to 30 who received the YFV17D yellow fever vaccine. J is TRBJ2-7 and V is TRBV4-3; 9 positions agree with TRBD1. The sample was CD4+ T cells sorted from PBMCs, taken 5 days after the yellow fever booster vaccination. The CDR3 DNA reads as TGCGCCAGCAGCCAAGCGGACAGGGGCTACGAGCAGTACTTC. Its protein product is CASSQADRGYEQYF.